This entry is about one T cell receptor beta chain. Its antigen is not identified. This CDR3 comprises 13 residues. CDR1 and CDR2 (germline): WSHSY, SAAADI. V was trimmed by 10 bases and J by 3 bases, leaving 13 bases between them. The data belong to a study of shared clonotypes between healthy human individuals. All donors were Caucasian adults living in Nashville, Tennessee. The repertoire was sequenced with immunoSEQ multiplex PCR; TCRdb's copy has only in-frame clones and lacks some. Among some 1 million clones listed, around 75% were seen once. Findings and caveats of the study: Although depth was large, rarefaction showed that sequencing of the sorted subsets was incomplete. Sampling used blood alone; tissue repertoires probably differ. Non-shared clonotypes were found to have lower generation probabilities than the clonotypes that were shared by all four of the sorted-subset donors.

Sequences were obtained from memory CD4+ T cells sorted from blood. As to subset: CD45RA-negative fraction. The TCR originated in a man aged 18 to 30 in good health. This chain links TRBV10-2 with TRBJ1-5; D is undetermined. The CDR3 sequence: CATKVEVNQPQHF. CDR3 sequence (DNA): TGCGCCACCAAGGTCGAGGTCAATCAGCCCCAGCATTTT.